The rows below give T cell receptor beta chains drawn from one sample of a study of radiotherapy plus CTLA-4 blockade in lung cancer. TCRdb's copy holds only in-frame clones and misses some; the assay was immunoSEQ multiplex PCR. Here the sample spans tens of thousands of clones, around 79% being singletons. The material sequenced was peripheral blood, taken from a patient treated with radiotherapy plus ipilimumab. The receptors come from a human donor with non-small cell lung cancer who had a complete response to radiotherapy plus ipilimumab. The CDR3 runs from the conserved cysteine through the conserved F or W. The order of the fields is CDR3 protein, CDR3 DNA, J gene, V gene, D gene, clone size. The D gene is left open where the match is weak. Size is stated for part of the rows, as once, few or many counts, or as a class when the clone is expanded.

cdr3_aa: CASTLGTVNSPLHF
cdr3_nt: TGTGCCAGCACCCTAGGGACAGTAAATTCACCCCTCCACTTT
j_call: TRBJ1-6
v_call: TRBV6-1
d_call: TRBD1
clone_size: .

cdr3_aa: CASSGLEWAFF
cdr3_nt: TGTGCCAGCAGTGGGTTGGAGTGGGCTTTCTTT
j_call: TRBJ1-1
v_call: TRBV2
d_call: .
clone_size: .

cdr3_aa: CASSFSGGKGTEAFF
cdr3_nt: TGTGCCAGCAGCTTTTCAGGGGGCAAGGGCACTGAAGCTTTCTTT
j_call: TRBJ1-1
v_call: TRBV7-2
d_call: TRBD1
clone_size: .

cdr3_aa: CASSAISTGGGGYTF
cdr3_nt: TGCGCCAGCAGCGCCATTTCGACAGGGGGAGGGGGCTACACCTTC
j_call: TRBJ1-2
v_call: TRBV5-1
d_call: TRBD1
clone_size: once

cdr3_aa: CASSVRQGYQPQHF
cdr3_nt: TGTGCCAGTAGTGTAAGACAGGGCTATCAGCCCCAGCATTTT
j_call: TRBJ1-5
v_call: TRBV19
d_call: TRBD1
clone_size: few

cdr3_aa: CASSPTRGSHTEAFF
cdr3_nt: TGTGCCAGCAGCCCCACCCGAGGGAGTCACACTGAAGCTTTCTTT
j_call: TRBJ1-1
v_call: TRBV7-9
d_call: .
clone_size: once

cdr3_aa: CASSPTINEQFF
cdr3_nt: TGTGCCAGCAGCCCTACGATCAATGAGCAGTTCTTC
j_call: TRBJ2-1
v_call: TRBV6-5
d_call: .
clone_size: .

cdr3_aa: CASSYSKEGRSPLHF
cdr3_nt: TGTGCCAGCAGTTACTCGAAGGAGGGACGATCACCCCTCCACTTT
j_call: TRBJ1-6
v_call: TRBV6-5
d_call: .
clone_size: .

cdr3_aa: CASSPNRGVGETQYF
cdr3_nt: TGCGCCAGCAGCCCGAACAGGGGAGTGGGAGAGACCCAGTACTTC
j_call: TRBJ2-5
v_call: TRBV5-1
d_call: TRBD1
clone_size: .

cdr3_aa: CASSFRGARDTQYF
cdr3_nt: TGTGCCAGCAGTTTTCGGGGAGCCAGAGATACGCAGTATTTT
j_call: TRBJ2-3
v_call: TRBV27
d_call: .
clone_size: .

cdr3_aa: CASSGSGQPQHF
cdr3_nt: TGTGCCAGCTCAGGGTCCGGACAGCCCCAGCATTTT
j_call: TRBJ1-5
v_call: TRBV28
d_call: .
clone_size: .

cdr3_aa: CASSDYSGVSYNEQFF
cdr3_nt: TGTGCCAGCAGCGACTATAGCGGGGTCTCCTACAATGAGCAGTTCTTC
j_call: TRBJ2-1
v_call: TRBV9
d_call: TRBD2
clone_size: .

cdr3_aa: CASSPGTSGSVETQYF
cdr3_nt: TGTGCCAGCAGCCCGGGGACTAGCGGGAGTGTTGAGACCCAGTACTTC
j_call: TRBJ2-5
v_call: TRBV7-9
d_call: TRBD2
clone_size: .

cdr3_aa: CASSQTSGQETQYF
cdr3_nt: TGTGCCAGCAGTCAGACTAGCGGCCAAGAGACCCAGTACTTC
j_call: TRBJ2-5
v_call: TRBV2
d_call: TRBD2
clone_size: .

cdr3_aa: CASSVGPGQYNQPQHF
cdr3_nt: TGTGCCAGCAGCGTGGGACCGGGACAGTACAATCAGCCCCAGCATTTT
j_call: TRBJ1-5
v_call: TRBV9
d_call: TRBD1
clone_size: .

cdr3_aa: CARSLHQGESGYTF
cdr3_nt: TGTGCCAGAAGCTTACACCAGGGGGAGAGCGGCTACACCTTC
j_call: TRBJ1-2
v_call: TRBV5-3
d_call: TRBD1
clone_size: .

cdr3_aa: CASSPTGTPAMNTEAFF
cdr3_nt: TGTGCCAGCAGCCCTACAGGGACCCCGGCGATGAACACTGAAGCTTTCTTT
j_call: TRBJ1-1
v_call: TRBV9
d_call: .
clone_size: .

cdr3_aa: CASRPTGNTFVNTEAFF
cdr3_nt: TGTGCCAGCAGGCCGACAGGGAATACGTTTGTGAACACTGAAGCTTTCTTT
j_call: TRBJ1-1
v_call: TRBV28
d_call: TRBD1
clone_size: .

cdr3_aa: CASSLDVGQRLHF
cdr3_nt: TGTGCCAGCAGCTTAGATGTCGGCCAGCGGCTCCACTTT
j_call: TRBJ1-6
v_call: TRBV7-2
d_call: .
clone_size: .

cdr3_aa: CASSGNRGYPLHF
cdr3_nt: TGTGCCAGCAGCGGGAACAGGGGATACCCCCTCCACTTT
j_call: TRBJ1-6
v_call: TRBV7-9
d_call: TRBD1
clone_size: .

cdr3_aa: CASSPQEMSTEAFF
cdr3_nt: TGTGCCAGCTCACCACAGGAGATGTCTACTGAAGCTTTCTTT
j_call: TRBJ1-1
v_call: TRBV18
d_call: .
clone_size: .

cdr3_aa: CASSYRQGFRSGNTIYF
cdr3_nt: TGTGCCAGCAGCTATCGACAGGGGTTTAGGTCTGGAAACACCATATATTTT
j_call: TRBJ1-3
v_call: TRBV7-2
d_call: TRBD1
clone_size: .

cdr3_aa: CASSPGEVRTEAFF
cdr3_nt: TGTGCCAGCTCACCGGGGGAGGTGAGGACTGAAGCTTTCTTT
j_call: TRBJ1-1
v_call: TRBV18
d_call: .
clone_size: .

cdr3_aa: CASSSSTVNTGELFF
cdr3_nt: TGTGCCAGCAGCTCCTCGACAGTTAACACCGGGGAGCTGTTTTTT
j_call: TRBJ2-2
v_call: TRBV7-6
d_call: .
clone_size: .

cdr3_aa: CASGGQDPVTDTQYF
cdr3_nt: TGTGCCAGCGGGGGACAGGATCCTGTCACAGATACGCAGTATTTT
j_call: TRBJ2-3
v_call: TRBV2
d_call: TRBD1
clone_size: .

cdr3_aa: CASSAFPNYGYTF
cdr3_nt: TGTGCCAGCAGTGCATTCCCTAACTATGGCTACACCTTC
j_call: TRBJ1-2
v_call: TRBV6-1
d_call: .
clone_size: .

cdr3_aa: CASSLGLADTQYF
cdr3_nt: TGTGCCAGCAGCCTCGGACTAGCAGATACGCAGTATTTT
j_call: TRBJ2-3
v_call: TRBV9
d_call: TRBD2
clone_size: .

cdr3_aa: CASSRLAENTGELFF
cdr3_nt: TGCGCCAGCAGCCGACTAGCGGAGAACACCGGGGAGCTGTTTTTT
j_call: TRBJ2-2
v_call: TRBV4-1
d_call: TRBD2
clone_size: .

cdr3_aa: CAISDTDEQFF
cdr3_nt: TGTGCCATCAGTGATACGGATGAGCAGTTCTTC
j_call: TRBJ2-1
v_call: TRBV10-3
d_call: .
clone_size: few

cdr3_aa: CASSGTGAFF
cdr3_nt: TGTGCCAGCAGTGGGACTGGGGCTTTCTTT
j_call: TRBJ1-1
v_call: TRBV2
d_call: .
clone_size: .

cdr3_aa: CASSEEGQEDEKLFF
cdr3_nt: TGTGCCAGCAGCGAGGAAGGACAGGAGGATGAAAAACTGTTTTTT
j_call: TRBJ1-4
v_call: TRBV7-9
d_call: TRBD1
clone_size: .

cdr3_aa: CASTVQGRVYGYTF
cdr3_nt: TGTGCCAGCACTGTGCAGGGAAGGGTCTATGGCTACACCTTC
j_call: TRBJ1-2
v_call: TRBV7-2
d_call: .
clone_size: few

cdr3_aa: CSAQGGLGYTF
cdr3_nt: TGCAGTGCCCAGGGGGGTCTTGGCTACACCTTC
j_call: TRBJ1-2
v_call: TRBV20-1
d_call: TRBD1
clone_size: .